Presented here are 18 T cell receptor beta chains from one specimen sequenced in a study of human T cells and chemical hapten exposure. The sample's time point: pre-sensitization, week 0. Described treatment: therapeutic diphenylcyclopropenone sensitization with weekly scalp DPC. One entry per CDR3 protein, called by TCRdb with MiXCR from the RACE reads. The profile covers over 300,000 distinct CDR3 sequences, with less than 6.5% appearing a single time and roughly 2.6% taken by the ten largest. The sample consisted of whole blood, taken in connection with sensitization to the hapten diphenylcyclopropenone (DPC). The source is a woman in her forties or fifties with alopecia areata. Some clones in this sample may be carry-over from other donors' samples.

The sample holds many counts of this clonotype. CDR3 nucleotide sequence: TGCGCCAGCAGCTTGGAGACAGGGAACACTGAAGCTTTCTTT. This encodes CASSLETGNTEAFF. This chain connects TRBV5-1 to TRBJ1-1; a weak D match, TRBD1 (6 bases). CDR3 length equals 14 residues. Germline V CDR1 and CDR2: SGHRS, YFSETQ. V lost 0 bases and J lost 1, with 7 bases in between. Complete variable domain (other parts from reference TRBV5-1 and TRBJ1-1): KAGVTQTPRYLIKTRGQQVTLSCSPISGHRSVSWYQQTPGQGLQFLFEYFSETQRNKGNFPGRFSGRQFSNSRSEMNVSTLELGDSALYLCASSLETGNTEAFFGQGTRLTVV.

There are a few counts of this clonotype. V is TRBV12-3 or TRBV12-4 and J is TRBJ1-6; D is undetermined. V lost 0 bases and J 6 bases, leaving 9 bases between the germline ends. The CDR3 sequence is 15 residues long. CDR3 bases: TGTGCCAGCAGTTTAGCTTCGAGAGCTAATTCACCCCTCCACTTT. Its protein is CASSLASRANSPLHF.

As regards this clonotype: At one boundary the junction diverges from the germline segment, which might be a read error. V is TRBV25-1 and J is TRBJ2-7; 9 bases match TRBD1. The CDR3 has 11 residues. Germline CDR1 MGHDK, CDR2 SYGVNS. CDR3 sequence reads: CASRGGQGLDF. CDR3 DNA sequence: TGTGCCAGCAGAGGAGGACAGGGGTTGGACTTC.

In regard to this clonotype: One base away lies a much larger clone, so this may be a sequencing read error. The V gene is TRBV20-1, the J gene TRBJ1-6; no definite D call. Germline CDR1 is DFQATT and CDR2 is SNEGSKA (reference sequence). The CDR3 consists of 16 residues. The CDR3 DNA follows: TGCAGAGCCTCACTGGGGTTGGGATACAGCAATTCACCCCTCCACTTT. Protein: CRASLGLGYSNSPLHF.

This clonotype was detected many times. The J gene is TRBJ2-2, the V gene TRBV4-2; unclear D gene. This CDR3 has 13 amino acids. Trimming left V 0 bases short and J 6 bases short, with 5 bases between. Per the germline V gene, CDR1 is LGHNA and CDR2 is YNFKEQ. The chain's CDR3 is CASSQETAGELFF. In DNA form, the CDR3 reads TGTGCCAGCAGCCAAGAAACAGCCGGGGAGCTGTTTTTT.

This clonotype was observed at least ten times. In nucleotides, the CDR3 is TGTGCCAGCAGTTTCTTTAGGGGGCGGGAACAGCCCCAGCATTTT. This sequence encodes CASSFFRGREQPQHF. This rearrangement joins TRBV12-3 or TRBV12-4 to TRBJ1-5; 7 bases are shared with TRBD1. V lost 3 bases, J lost 7 bases, and 9 bases stayed unmatched. The CDR3 contains 15 residues.

This sequence joins TRBV30 and TRBJ2-5, with D unclear. CDR1 is GTSNPN, CDR2 SVGIG, per germline (reference sequence). This CDR3 contains 13 residues. V was pared by 4 bases and J by 4 bases, with 13 bases between. CDR3 protein: CAWNLGHGETQYF. Written as DNA, the CDR3 is TGTGCCTGGAATTTAGGTCATGGAGAGACCCAGTACTTC.

The chain combines TRBV9 with TRBJ1-2; tentatively, D is TRBD1 (6 bases). Germline V gene data show CDR1 as SGDLS and CDR2 as YYNGEE. Trimming cost V 4 bases and J 1 base, with 14 bases left between them. This CDR3 is 15 amino acids long. CDR3 residues: CASSPWTAVNYGYTF. CDR3 in DNA: TGTGCCAGCAGCCCATGGACAGCAGTTAACTATGGCTACACCTTC. Supplemented by reference TRBV9 and TRBJ1-2, the full variable domain reads DSGVTQTPKHLITATGQRVTLRCSPRSGDLSVYWYQQSLDQGLQFLIQYYNGEERAKGNILERFSAQQFPDLHSELNLSSLELGDSALYFCASSPWTAVNYGYTFGSGTRLTVV.

This clonotype showed up many times. The chain couples TRBV3-1 to TRBJ1-1, with D possibly matching TRBD1 (5 bases). This CDR3 has 16 residues. CDR1 and CDR2 (germline): LGHDT, YNNKEL (reference sequence). V shed 3 bases and J shed 1 base, with 15 bases lying between them. This CDR3 reads CASSHTGKGPNTEAFF. In DNA, the CDR3 is TGTGCCAGCAGCCATACGGGAAAGGGGCCGAACACTGAAGCTTTCTTT.

The CDR3 protein is CASSFGIGGTEAFF. The CDR3 DNA reads TGTGCCAGCAGTTTCGGAATAGGGGGCACTGAAGCTTTCTTT. This chain uses TRBV5-6 with TRBJ1-1; tentative D call: TRBD1 (6 bases). V dropped 5 bases and J dropped 4 bases, with 15 bases sitting between them. Germline assignment: CDR1 SGHDT and CDR2 YYEEEE. CDR3 length: 14 residues.

The genes are TRBV29-1 and TRBJ2-3; TRBD1 agrees at 10 bases. This CDR3 has 14 amino acids. With V trimmed by 6 bases and J by 5 bases, 8 bases remained unmatched. From germline, CDR1 is SQVTM and CDR2 ANQGSEA. The CDR3 protein is CSVTGTGVEDTQYF. The CDR3 region has the DNA TGCAGCGTGACCGGGACAGGGGTGGAAGATACGCAGTATTTT.

The DNA of the CDR3 is TGCAGCGGGACGCGACAGGGGAACACTGAAGCTTTCTTT. Protein product: CSGTRQGNTEAFF. V usage is TRBV29-1 and J usage is TRBJ1-1, with 7 positions matching TRBD1. The length of the CDR3 is 13 residues. The junction had 6 bases not matched to a gene; V was cut back by 7 bases and J by 1 base. The germline V gene has CDR1 SQVTM and CDR2 ANQGSEA.

This clonotype was observed many times. This chain links TRBV29-1 with TRBJ2-3, with D hard to call. Deletions cut 3 bases from V and 3 bases from J, with 4 bases between. The germline CDR1 and CDR2 sequences are SQVTM and ANQGSEA. This CDR3 comprises 11 residues. The CDR3 DNA reads as TGCAGCGTTGATTTTACAGATACGCAGTATTTT. This encodes CSVDFTDTQYF.

In its sample, this clonotype was seen a few times. The chain combines TRBV15 with TRBJ2-1, with D possibly called TRBD1 or TRBD2 (6 bases each). The CDR3 consists of 18 residues. The germline CDR1 and CDR2 sequences are LNHNV and YYDKDF (reference sequence). Trimming stripped 3 bases from V and 3 bases from J, with 21 bases between. The DNA of the CDR3 is TGTGCCACCAGCAGGGAGGAATGGGGGGCTAACGACTACAATGAGCAGTTCTTC. Translating gives CATSREEWGANDYNEQFF. Full variable domain (outside the CDR3, taken from reference TRBV15 and TRBJ2-1): DAMVIQNPRYQVTQFGKPVTLSCSQTLNHNVMYWYQQKSSQAPKLLFHYYDKDFNNEADTPDNFQSRRPNTSFCFLDIRSPGLGDTAMYLCATSREEWGANDYNEQFFGPGTRLTVL.

This clonotype was seen a few times. The chain combines TRBV6-5 with TRBJ2-5; 11 positions agree with TRBD2. The germline V gene has CDR1 MNHEY and CDR2 SVGAGI. This CDR3 has 16 residues. V shed 6 bases, J shed 0 bases, and the junction held 6 bases outside the gene matches. The CDR3 coding sequence is TGTGCCAGCAGAGCTAGACTAGCGGGGTACCAAGAGACCCAGTACTTC. Translating gives CASRARLAGYQETQYF.

CDR3 loop: CASSFRGMSSYEQYF. The CDR3 region has the DNA TGTGCCAGCAGTTTCAGGGGTATGAGCTCCTACGAGCAGTACTTC. The chain is built from TRBV28 and TRBJ2-7; perhaps TRBD1 as D (6 bases). CDR3 length: 15 residues. Germline CDR1 and CDR2: MDHEN and SYDVKM. The V end lost 3 bases, the J end lost 0 bases, and 12 bases lay between the germline ends. Supplemented by reference TRBV28 and TRBJ2-7, the full variable domain reads DVKVTQSSRYLVKRTGEKVFLECVQDMDHENMFWYRQDPGLGLRLIYFSYDVKMKEKGDIPEGYSVSREKKERFSLILESASTNQTSMYLCASSFRGMSSYEQYFGPGTRLTVT.

This clonotype was recorded many times. The gene calls are TRBV27 and TRBJ2-7; no reliable D call. There are 14 residues in the CDR3. V was shortened by 5 bases and J by 0 bases, with 11 bases between the two germline ends. Per the germline V gene, CDR1 is MNHEY and CDR2 is SMNVEV (reference sequence). The CDR3 region is CASSTMGPSYEQYF. CDR3 sequence (DNA): TGTGCCAGCAGTACTATGGGTCCCTCCTACGAGCAGTACTTC.

This clonotype was seen many times. The gene calls are TRBV12-3 or TRBV12-4 and TRBJ1-1, with D tentatively TRBD1 (5 bases). Trimming removed 2 bases at V and 5 bases at J, with 9 bases between. The CDR3 runs to 13 residues. CDR3 sequence (DNA): TGTGCCAGCAGTTTATCAGGGTGGACTGAAGCTTTCTTT. This sequence encodes CASSLSGWTEAFF.